This paragraph covers one TCR beta chain sequence. It lacks a known antigen. Per-nucleotide qualities are absent, and no much larger clonotype sits a single base away. The sample is drawn from a study of T cell changes during pregnancy in multiple sclerosis (dated by TCRdb to between 2017 and 2020). At the level of the whole study: In women with multiple sclerosis, the researchers looked at how the T cell repertoire shifted as pregnancy progressed.

To prepare the library, the immunoSEQ multiplex PCR assay was applied. Imported from immuneACCESS, the table was reduced by TCRdb to in-frame sequences with V and J called. These copies leave out some clones; in studies compared against another copy, an unresolved V gene accounts for under half, and the cause of the remainder is not known. Counted in this sample were about 59,000 clones; less than 95% of them appeared once. The ten top clones hold about 2.5% of the sample. V is cut by 1 base and J by 6 bases, and the space between the germline ends is 5 bases. The CDR3 covers 12 residues, taking in both the cysteine and the phenylalanine. CDR3 DNA is the only sequence kept; it has 36 bases, read in frame from the first base. From the germline V gene (reference sequence), CDR1 is PRHDT and CDR2 is FYEKMQ.

The sequences come from CD8+ T cells from peripheral blood mononuclear cells, collected after pregnancy. This TCR was recovered from a female donor with multiple sclerosis, enrolled in a pregnancy study. The V and J genes are TRBV13 and TRBJ2-3, with no confident D gene call. The DNA is as follows: TGTGCCAGCAGCTTAGTCGGGGATACGCAGTATTTT. This sequence encodes CASSLVGDTQYF.